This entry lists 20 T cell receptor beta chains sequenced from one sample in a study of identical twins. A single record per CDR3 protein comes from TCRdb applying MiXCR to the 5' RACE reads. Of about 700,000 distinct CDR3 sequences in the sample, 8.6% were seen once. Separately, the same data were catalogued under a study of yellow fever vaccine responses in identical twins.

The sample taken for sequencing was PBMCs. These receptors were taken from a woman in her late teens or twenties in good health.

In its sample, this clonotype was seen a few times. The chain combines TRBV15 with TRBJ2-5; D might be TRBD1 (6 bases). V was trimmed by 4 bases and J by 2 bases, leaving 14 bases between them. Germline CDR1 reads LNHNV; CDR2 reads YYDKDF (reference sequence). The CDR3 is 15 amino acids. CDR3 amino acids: CATSTDPGHQETQYF. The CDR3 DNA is TGTGCCACCAGCACCGATCCGGGACATCAAGAGACCCAGTACTTC.

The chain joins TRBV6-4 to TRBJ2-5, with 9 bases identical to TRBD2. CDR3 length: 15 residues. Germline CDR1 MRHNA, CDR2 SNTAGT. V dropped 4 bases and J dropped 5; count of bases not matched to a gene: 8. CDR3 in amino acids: CASSVKAGGGETQYF. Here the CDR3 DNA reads TGTGCCAGCAGTGTCAAAGCGGGAGGAGGGGAGACCCAGTACTTC.

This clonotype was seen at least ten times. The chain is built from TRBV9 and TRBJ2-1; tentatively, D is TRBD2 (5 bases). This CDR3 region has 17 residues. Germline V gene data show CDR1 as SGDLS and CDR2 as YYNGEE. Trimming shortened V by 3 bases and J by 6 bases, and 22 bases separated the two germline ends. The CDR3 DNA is TGTGCCAGCAGCGAAGGGCTAGCAGTAAAAAAAGGCAATGAGCAGTTCTTC. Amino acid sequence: CASSEGLAVKKGNEQFF. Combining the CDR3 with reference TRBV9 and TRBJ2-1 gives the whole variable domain DSGVTQTPKHLITATGQRVTLRCSPRSGDLSVYWYQQSLDQGLQFLIQYYNGEERAKGNILERFSAQQFPDLHSELNLSSLELGDSALYFCASSEGLAVKKGNEQFFGPGTRLTVL.

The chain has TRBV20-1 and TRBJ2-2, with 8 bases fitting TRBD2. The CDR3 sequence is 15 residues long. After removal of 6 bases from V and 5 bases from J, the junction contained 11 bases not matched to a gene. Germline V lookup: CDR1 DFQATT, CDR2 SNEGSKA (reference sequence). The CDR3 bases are TGCAGTGCGAAACTCGCGGGACTAGGTACCGGGGAGCTGTTTTTT. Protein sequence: CSAKLAGLGTGELFF.

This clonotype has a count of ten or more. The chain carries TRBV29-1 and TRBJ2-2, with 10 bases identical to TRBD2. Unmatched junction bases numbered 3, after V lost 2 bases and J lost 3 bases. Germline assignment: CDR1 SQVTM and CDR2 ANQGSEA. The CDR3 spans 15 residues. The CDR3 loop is CSVELAGGHTGELFF. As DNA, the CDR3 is TGCAGCGTTGAATTAGCGGGAGGTCACACCGGGGAGCTGTTTTTT.

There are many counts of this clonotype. This CDR3 reads CATGGTSGISDTQYF. The CDR3 DNA reads as TGTGCCACCGGCGGGACTAGCGGGATTTCAGATACGCAGTATTTT. The genes are TRBV24-1 and TRBJ2-3; 13 bases align to TRBD2. The V and J ends lost 9 bases and 4 bases, in that order; junction bases with no gene match: 6. CDR1 is KGHDR, CDR2 SFDVKD, per germline. CDR3 length equals 15 residues.

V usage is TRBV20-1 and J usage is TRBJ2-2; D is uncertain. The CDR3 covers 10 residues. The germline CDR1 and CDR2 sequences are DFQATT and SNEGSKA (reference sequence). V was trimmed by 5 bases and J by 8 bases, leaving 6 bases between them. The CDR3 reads CSAVSGELFF. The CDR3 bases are TGCAGTGCTGTGAGTGGGGAGCTGTTTTTT.

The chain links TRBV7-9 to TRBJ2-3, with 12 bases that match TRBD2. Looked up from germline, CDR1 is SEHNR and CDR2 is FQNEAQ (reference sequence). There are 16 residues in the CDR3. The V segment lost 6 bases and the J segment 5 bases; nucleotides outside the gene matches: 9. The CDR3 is CASSDGPSGGGDTQYF. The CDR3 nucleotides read TGTGCCAGCAGTGATGGGCCTAGCGGGGGGGGAGATACGCAGTATTTT.

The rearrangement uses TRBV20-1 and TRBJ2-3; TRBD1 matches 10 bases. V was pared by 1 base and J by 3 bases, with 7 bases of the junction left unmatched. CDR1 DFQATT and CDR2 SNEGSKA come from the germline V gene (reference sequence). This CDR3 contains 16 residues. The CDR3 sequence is CSARGVDRGRTDTQYF. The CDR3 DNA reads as TGCAGTGCTAGAGGGGTCGACAGGGGGCGAACAGATACGCAGTATTTT.

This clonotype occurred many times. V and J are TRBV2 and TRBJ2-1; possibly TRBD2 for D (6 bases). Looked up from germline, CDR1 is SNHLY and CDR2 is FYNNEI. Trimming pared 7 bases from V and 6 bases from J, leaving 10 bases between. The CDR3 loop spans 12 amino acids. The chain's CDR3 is CASIPSVNEQFF. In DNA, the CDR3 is TGTGCCAGCATCCCTAGCGTCAATGAGCAGTTCTTC. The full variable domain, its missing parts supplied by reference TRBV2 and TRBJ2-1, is EPEVTQTPSHQVTQMGQEVILRCVPISNHLYFYWYRQILGQKVEFLVSFYNNEISEKSEIFDDQFSVERPDGSNFTLKIRSTKLEDSAMYFCASIPSVNEQFFGPGTRLTVL.

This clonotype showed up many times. As DNA, the CDR3 is TGTGCCAGTGGAAGCGGGAGGCTCTCTGTGCAGTATTTT. Protein product: CASGSGRLSVQYF. The chain joins TRBV24-1 to TRBJ2-3, with TRBD2 matching 9 bases. V shed 11 bases and J 11 bases; nucleotides not matched to a gene: 13. The CDR3 is 13 residues long. From germline, CDR1 is KGHDR and CDR2 SFDVKD.

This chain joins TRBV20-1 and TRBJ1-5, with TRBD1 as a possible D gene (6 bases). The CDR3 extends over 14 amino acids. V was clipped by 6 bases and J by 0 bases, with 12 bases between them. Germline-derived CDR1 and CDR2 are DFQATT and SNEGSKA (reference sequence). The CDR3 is CSAEGGNSNQPQHF. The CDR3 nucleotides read TGCAGTGCCGAGGGGGGCAATAGCAATCAGCCCCAGCATTTT.

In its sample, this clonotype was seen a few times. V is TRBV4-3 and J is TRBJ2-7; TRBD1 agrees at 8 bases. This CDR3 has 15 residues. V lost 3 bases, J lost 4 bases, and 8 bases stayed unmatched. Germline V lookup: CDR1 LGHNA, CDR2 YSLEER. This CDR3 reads CASSHRGQGNYEQYF. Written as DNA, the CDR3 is TGCGCCAGCAGCCACCGTGGACAGGGCAATTACGAGCAGTACTTC.

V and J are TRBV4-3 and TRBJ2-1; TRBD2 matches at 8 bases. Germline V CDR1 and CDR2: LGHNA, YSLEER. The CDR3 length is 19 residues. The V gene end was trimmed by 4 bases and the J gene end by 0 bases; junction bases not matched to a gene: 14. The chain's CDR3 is CASSLDPAGGLLSYNEQFF. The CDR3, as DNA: TGCGCCAGCAGCCTCGACCCCGCGGGAGGACTACTCTCCTACAATGAGCAGTTCTTC.

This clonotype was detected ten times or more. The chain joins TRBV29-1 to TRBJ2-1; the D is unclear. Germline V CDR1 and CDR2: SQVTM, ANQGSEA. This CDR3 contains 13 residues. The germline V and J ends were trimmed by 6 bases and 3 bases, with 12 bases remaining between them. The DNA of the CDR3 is TGCAGCGTCGGTGGCTATAACTACAATGAGCAGTTCTTC. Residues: CSVGGYNYNEQFF.

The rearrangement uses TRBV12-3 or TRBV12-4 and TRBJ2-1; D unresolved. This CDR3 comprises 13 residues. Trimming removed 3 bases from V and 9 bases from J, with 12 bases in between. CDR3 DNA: TGTGCCAGCAGTTTTAGTTCCCCGGGTGAGCAGTTCTTC. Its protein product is CASSFSSPGEQFF.

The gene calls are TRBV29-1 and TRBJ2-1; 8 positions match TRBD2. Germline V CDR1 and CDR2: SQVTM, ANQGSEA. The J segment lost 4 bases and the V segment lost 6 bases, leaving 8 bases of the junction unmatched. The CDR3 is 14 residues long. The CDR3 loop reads CSVELAETYNEQFF. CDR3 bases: TGCAGCGTCGAACTAGCGGAGACATACAATGAGCAGTTCTTC.

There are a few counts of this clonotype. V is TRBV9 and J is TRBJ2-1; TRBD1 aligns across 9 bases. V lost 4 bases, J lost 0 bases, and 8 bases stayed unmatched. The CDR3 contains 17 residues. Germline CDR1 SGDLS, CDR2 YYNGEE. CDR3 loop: CASSTGTGRSSYNEQFF. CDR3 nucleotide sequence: TGTGCCAGCAGCACGGGGACAGGGCGCAGCTCCTACAATGAGCAGTTCTTC.

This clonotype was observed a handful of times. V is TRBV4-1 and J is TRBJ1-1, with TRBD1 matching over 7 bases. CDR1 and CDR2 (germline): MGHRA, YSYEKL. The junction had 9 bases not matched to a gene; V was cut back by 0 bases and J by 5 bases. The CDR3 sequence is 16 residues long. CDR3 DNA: TGCGCCAGCAGCCAAGACGGACAGGCGAGGGGTACTGAAGCTTTCTTT. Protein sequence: CASSQDGQARGTEAFF.

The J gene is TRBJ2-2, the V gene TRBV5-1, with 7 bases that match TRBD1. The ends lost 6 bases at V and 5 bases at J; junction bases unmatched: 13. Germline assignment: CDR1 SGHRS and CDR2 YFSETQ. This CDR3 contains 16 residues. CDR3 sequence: CASNTWDSVETGELFF. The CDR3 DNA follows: TGCGCCAGCAACACGTGGGACAGTGTGGAGACCGGGGAGCTGTTTTTT. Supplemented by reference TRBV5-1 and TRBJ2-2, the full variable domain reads KAGVTQTPRYLIKTRGQQVTLSCSPISGHRSVSWYQQTPGQGLQFLFEYFSETQRNKGNFPGRFSGRQFSNSRSEMNVSTLELGDSALYLCASNTWDSVETGELFFGEGSRLTVL.